Shown below are 3 T cell receptor beta chains from a single sample sequenced in a study of T cell repertoires in cytomegalovirus infection. TCRdb analysed the reads with MiXCR anew, one entry per CDR3 protein. The table includes some 500,000 distinct CDR3 sequences, roughly a third detected once. No antigens are known for them. The source material was cultured PBMCs, sampled from culture after CMV antigen stimulation. The source is a human donor in good health (CMV status not recorded). Some clones in this sample may be carry-over from other donors' samples.

The rearrangement joins TRBV5-6 to TRBJ2-1, with 8 positions matching TRBD1. This CDR3 is built from 13 residues. The germline V gene has CDR1 SGHDT and CDR2 YYEEEE. The trim removed 4 bases at V and 7 bases at J, leaving 4 bases unmatched. CDR3 sequence reads: CASSETGDNEQFF. CDR3 DNA sequence: TGTGCCAGCAGCGAGACAGGGGATAATGAGCAGTTCTTC. Supplemented by reference TRBV5-6 and TRBJ2-1, the full variable domain reads DAGVTQSPTHLIKTRGQQVTLRCSPKSGHDTVSWYQQALGQGPQFIFQYYEEEERQRGNFPDRFSGHQFPNYSSELNVNALLLGDSALYLCASSETGDNEQFFGPGTRLTVL.

This clonotype was observed a few times. The rearrangement links TRBV6-1 to TRBJ2-7; possible D gene TRBD2, 5 bases. The CDR3 totals 14 residues. CDR1 and CDR2 (germline): MNHNS, SASEGT. Deletions cut 4 bases from V and 6 bases from J, with 16 bases between. The chain's CDR3 is CASSASQGRGEQYV. The DNA of the CDR3 is TGTGCCAGCAGTGCCAGCCAAGGACGGGGCGAGCAGTACGTC.

This clonotype was seen only a few times. V usage is TRBV11-3 and J usage is TRBJ1-1, with TRBD1 as a possible D gene (6 bases). CDR3 length equals 12 residues. CDR1 SGHNT and CDR2 YENEEA come from the germline V gene. Trimming stripped 6 bases from V and 13 bases from J, with 18 bases between. CDR3 in amino acids: CASSRDTGGVFF. Here the CDR3 DNA reads TGTGCCAGCAGTCGGGACACGGGCGGGGTTTTCTTT.